This record covers a single TCR beta chain. The data belong to a study of shared clonotypes between healthy human individuals. As defined, naive CD8 cells were CD45RO-negative and positively selected for CCR7, with terminally differentiated effector memory CD45RA+ cells excluded. The CDR3 is 16 residues long. CDR1 SGHAT and CDR2 FQNNGV come from the germline V gene. Trimming took off 2 bases at V and 3 bases at J, with 17 bases between the two ends. TCRdb's table, derived via immunoSEQ multiplex PCR, lists solely in-frame clones and lacks some. The sample has about 1.9 million clones, around 93% seen once.

The source of this sequence is a man aged 18-30 years in good health. Some clones in this sample may be carry-over from other donors' samples. Sequenced sample: naive CD8+ T cells from PBMCs. This chain joins TRBV11-2 and TRBJ2-7; TRBD1 or TRBD2 may be the D gene (5 bases each). DNA for the CDR3: TGTGCCAGCAGCTTATATTTGAGGGCAGGGAGCTACGAGCAGTACTTC. Its translation: CASSLYLRAGSYEQYF.